The T cell receptor beta chain under discussion was sequenced for a study of T cell responses to AZD1222 COVID-19 vaccine. The assay was immunoSEQ multiplex PCR, and TCRdb's table has in-frame clones only and misses some. This table holds around 100,000 clones, about 95% found once. V lost 4 bases, J lost 0 bases, and 3 bases stayed unmatched. Germline CDR1 reads SGHAT; CDR2 reads FQNNGV. The CDR3 runs 15 residues. The source is an adult in good health. The input for sequencing was peripheral blood, taken on day 0 of AZD1222 vaccination. This chain links TRBV11-2 with TRBJ1-3; TRBD1 agrees at 7 bases. The CDR3 nucleotides are TGTGCCAGCAGCTGGACAGGAGACTCTGGAAACACCATATATTTT. It encodes CASSWTGDSGNTIYF.